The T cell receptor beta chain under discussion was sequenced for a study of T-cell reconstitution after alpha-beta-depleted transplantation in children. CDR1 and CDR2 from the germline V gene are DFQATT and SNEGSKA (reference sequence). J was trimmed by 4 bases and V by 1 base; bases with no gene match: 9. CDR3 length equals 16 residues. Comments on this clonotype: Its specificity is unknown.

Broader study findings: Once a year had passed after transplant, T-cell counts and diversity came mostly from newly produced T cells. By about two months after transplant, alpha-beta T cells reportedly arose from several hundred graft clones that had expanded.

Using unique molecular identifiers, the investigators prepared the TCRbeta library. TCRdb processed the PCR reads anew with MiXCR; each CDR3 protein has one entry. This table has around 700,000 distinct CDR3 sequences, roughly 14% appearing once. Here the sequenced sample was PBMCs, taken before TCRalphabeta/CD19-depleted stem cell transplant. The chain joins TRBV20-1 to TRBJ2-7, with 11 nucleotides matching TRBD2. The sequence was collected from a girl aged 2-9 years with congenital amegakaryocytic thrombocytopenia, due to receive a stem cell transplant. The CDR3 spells CSARALLAGEGYEQYF. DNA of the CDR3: TGCAGTGCTAGAGCCCTACTAGCGGGAGAGGGGTACGAGCAGTACTTC.